The 7 T cell receptor beta chains below were found in one sample sequenced in a study of cytomegalovirus exposure and HLA in healthy donors. The PCR employed 60 Vbeta primers together with 13 Jbeta primers. The protocol was immunoSEQ multiplex PCR, while the TCRdb copy is restricted to in-frame clones and leaves out a portion. The table shows about 90,000 clones, with roughly 80% occurring only once. The sample consisted of PBMCs. These receptor sequences come from a man aged 18 to 29 in good health and CMV-seronegative.

The V and J genes are TRBV28 and TRBJ2-1; 8 positions match TRBD2. This CDR3 comprises 15 residues. Germline V gene sequence: CDR1 MDHEN, CDR2 SYDVKM. V dropped 6 bases and J dropped 8; count of bases not matched to a gene: 12. The CDR3 loop reads CASRPLSGGPDEQFF. The CDR3 nucleotides are TGTGCCAGCAGGCCCCTCTCGGGAGGGCCTGATGAGCAGTTCTTC. Full variable domain (remainder filled in from reference TRBV28 and TRBJ2-1): DVKVTQSSRYLVKRTGEKVFLECVQDMDHENMFWYRQDPGLGLRLIYFSYDVKMKEKGDIPEGYSVSREKKERFSLILESASTNQTSMYLCASRPLSGGPDEQFFGPGTRLTVL.

The chain joins TRBV7-9 to TRBJ2-7; unclear D gene. There are 12 residues in the CDR3. Germline V lookup: CDR1 SEHNR, CDR2 FQNEAQ (reference sequence). The CDR3 bases are TGTTCCACCACTCTTCGAAGCTACGAGCAGTACTTC. Residues: CSTTLRSYEQYF.

The chain links TRBV11-1 to TRBJ2-3; D ambiguous. V lost 5 bases, J lost 0 bases, and 21 bases lay in between. CDR1 and CDR2 (germline): SGHAT, FQDESV (reference sequence). The CDR3 is 18 residues long. The CDR3 loop reads CASSEPGTQVTSTDTQYF. CDR3 nucleotide sequence: TGTGCCAGCAGCGAGCCTGGCACGCAGGTTACTAGCACAGATACGCAGTATTTT.

J is TRBJ2-3 and V is TRBV29-1; possibly TRBD2 for D (7 bases). V was pared by 7 bases and J by 9 bases, with 20 bases between. Germline CDR1 is SQVTM and CDR2 is ANQGSEA. The CDR3 is made up of 13 amino acids. Written as DNA, the CDR3 is TGCAGCGGGGAGGGGGGCCCCGATCTCACGCAGTATTTT. Translating gives CSGEGGPDLTQYF.

This chain links TRBV30 with TRBJ1-1; D not certain. Germline V gives CDR1 GTSNPN, CDR2 SVGIG (reference sequence). The CDR3 runs 11 residues. Between the trimmed V and J ends, which lost 1 base and 10 bases, there was a span of 10 bases. The CDR3 here is CAWSGGAGAFF. In DNA form, the CDR3 reads TGTGCCTGGAGTGGAGGAGCCGGAGCTTTCTTT.

This rearrangement joins TRBV29-1 to TRBJ2-1, with TRBD1 matching 8 bases. The length of the CDR3 is 11 residues. The germline CDR1 and CDR2 sequences are SQVTM and ANQGSEA. Trimming at V came to 6 bases and at J to 8 bases, leaving 3 bases not matched to a gene. The CDR3 DNA reads as TGCAGCGTGCGACAGGGGTATGAGCAGTTCTTC. This translates into CSVRQGYEQFF.

V usage is TRBV5-6 and J usage is TRBJ2-2; D perhaps matches TRBD1 (7 bases). In germline, CDR1 is SGHDT, CDR2 YYEEEE. There are 15 residues in the CDR3. V was clipped by 5 bases and J by 4 bases, with 15 bases between them. The CDR3 nucleotides are TGTGCCAGCAGGTGGGGGCAGGGGGGCACCGGGGAGCTGTTTTTT. Protein: CASRWGQGGTGELFF.